A few counts support the clone carrying this TCR beta chain. Its cognate antigen is unknown. Treatment of the sample: oral pan-JAK inhibitor, 5-10 mg twice daily. The data were obtained in a study of CD8+ T cells in alopecia areata. Points from the study as a whole: Mice gave a clearer picture of TCR sharing than patients did, possibly for HLA-related reasons. Tofacitinib significantly brought down scalp clonality and expanded CD8+ clones among top 100.

cDNA reverse transcribed from extracted RNA served as the sequencing template. The method was immunoSEQ multiplex PCR; TCRdb's version includes in-frame clones alone and lacks a portion of them. The sample shows about 190,000 clones, more than 50% of them seen only once. The junction had 9 bases not matched to a gene; V was cut back by 4 bases and J by 2 bases. This CDR3 is built from 16 residues. Germline V CDR1 and CDR2: SEHNR, FQNEAQ (reference sequence). This chain links TRBV7-9 with TRBJ2-3; 7 nucleotides agree with TRBD1. The sequence came from a human donor with alopecia areata. The source was CD4+ T cells sorted from blood, collected at week 24, from a patient treated with tofacitinib. In DNA form, the CDR3 reads TGTGCCAGCAGCTCCCGGGACAGTATTATCACAGATACGCAGTATTTT. It codes for CASSSRDSIITDTQYF.